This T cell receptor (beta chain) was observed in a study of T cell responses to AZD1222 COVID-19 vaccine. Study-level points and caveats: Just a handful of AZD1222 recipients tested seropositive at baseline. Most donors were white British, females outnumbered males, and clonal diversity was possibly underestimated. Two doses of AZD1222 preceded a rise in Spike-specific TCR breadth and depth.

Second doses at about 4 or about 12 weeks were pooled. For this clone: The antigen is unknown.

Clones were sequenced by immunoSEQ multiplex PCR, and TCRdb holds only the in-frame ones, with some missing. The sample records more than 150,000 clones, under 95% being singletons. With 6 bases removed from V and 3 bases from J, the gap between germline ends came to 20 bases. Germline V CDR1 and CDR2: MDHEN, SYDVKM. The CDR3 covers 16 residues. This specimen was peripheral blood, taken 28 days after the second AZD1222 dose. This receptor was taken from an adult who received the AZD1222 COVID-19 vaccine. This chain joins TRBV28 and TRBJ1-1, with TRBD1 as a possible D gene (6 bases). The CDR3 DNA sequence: TGTGCCAGCAGCCTTACAGGGTCCCTATTTTACACTGAAGCTTTCTTT. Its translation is CASSLTGSLFYTEAFF.